A selection of T cell receptor beta chains follows, all from one sample in a study of shared clonotypes between healthy human individuals. Sequenced by immunoSEQ multiplex PCR; TCRdb stores in-frame clones only, minus some. The table includes approximately 2.5 million clones, over 85% detected once. The sequenced sample consisted of naive CD4+ T cells from PBMCs. These receptors originate from a man between 18 and 29 years old in good health. Some clones in this sample may be carry-over from other donors' samples. The CDR3 runs from the conserved cysteine through the conserved F or W. A D gene is named only where the DNA matches it firmly. Expanded clones get a size class; other rows say once, few or many, or leave the size out.

D	V	J	size	CDR3	DNA
-	TRBV7-3	TRBJ2-5	-	CASSLTGLGVETQYF	TGTGCCAGCAGCTTAACAGGCCTGGGGGTAGAGACCCAGTACTTC
-	TRBV7-8	TRBJ1-2	-	CASSLAPGADGYTF	TGTGCCAGCAGCTTAGCGCCGGGGGCGGATGGCTACACCTTC
TRBD1	TRBV10-3	TRBJ2-5	-	CAISVPGQAETQYF	TGTGCCATCAGCGTCCCGGGACAGGCGGAGACCCAGTACTTC
-	TRBV30	TRBJ1-5	-	CAWSKTFTPPQHF	TGTGCCTGGAGCAAAACCTTCACCCCGCCCCAGCATTTT
-	TRBV5-1	TRBJ2-7	-	CASSPDTASYEQYF	TGCGCCAGCAGCCCCGACACCGCCTCCTACGAGCAGTACTTC
-	TRBV5-1	TRBJ1-2	-	CASSLKLNYGYTF	TGCGCCAGCAGCTTGAAGCTAAACTATGGCTACACCTTC
-	TRBV28	TRBJ1-5	-	CASSLSQNQPQHF	TGTGCCAGCAGCCTGTCCCAGAATCAGCCCCAGCATTTT
-	TRBV5-1	TRBJ1-2	-	CASSLTNTIAGYTF	TGCGCCAGCAGCTTGACTAACACGATCGCTGGCTACACCTTC
TRBD1	TRBV19	TRBJ2-3	-	CASQDRGLNTDTQYF	TGTGCCAGTCAGGACAGGGGGCTTAACACAGATACGCAGTATTTT
TRBD2	TRBV7-8	TRBJ2-5	-	CASSLVGGSGQETQYF	TGTGCCAGCAGCCTTGTGGGCGGGAGCGGGCAAGAGACCCAGTACTTC
-	TRBV11-1	TRBJ2-2	-	CASSVDSNTGELFF	TGTGCCAGCAGCGTTGACAGCAACACCGGGGAGCTGTTTTTT
TRBD2	TRBV6-5	TRBJ2-7	-	CASSLRGNEQYF	TGTGCCAGCAGTTTGCGGGGGAACGAGCAGTACTTC
-	TRBV7-3	TRBJ2-1	-	CASSLISVDEQFF	TGTGCCAGCAGCTTAATTTCAGTGGATGAGCAGTTCTTC
TRBD1	TRBV5-4	TRBJ2-7	-	CASSSGTGAYEQYF	TGTGCCAGCAGCTCCGGGACAGGGGCCTACGAGCAGTACTTC
TRBD1	TRBV2	TRBJ1-1	-	CASRVGTGDTEAFF	TGTGCCAGCAGAGTCGGGACAGGGGACACTGAAGCTTTCTTT
TRBD1	TRBV4-3	TRBJ1-2	-	CASSQESQTGDGYTF	TGCGCCAGCAGCCAAGAATCCCAGACAGGGGATGGCTACACCTTC
-	TRBV28	TRBJ2-1	once	CASSYRLRVPIRNEQFF	TGTGCCAGCAGTTATCGACTGCGGGTCCCAATTCGCAATGAGCAGTTCTTC
-	TRBV2	TRBJ1-1	-	CASSEPNDRKGENTEAFF	TGTGCCAGCAGTGAACCGAACGACCGAAAGGGGGAGAACACTGAAGCTTTCTTT
-	TRBV10-3	TRBJ2-3	-	CAITEEGYTDTQYF	TGTGCCATCACCGAGGAAGGGTACACAGATACGCAGTATTTT
-	TRBV5-1	TRBJ2-3	-	CASSPRSLDTQYF	TGCGCCAGCAGCCCTCGAAGCCTCGATACGCAGTATTTT
-	TRBV7-2	TRBJ1-2	-	CASSLGQIYGYTF	TGTGCCAGCAGCTTAGGACAGATCTATGGCTACACCTTC
TRBD1	TRBV7-2	TRBJ2-6	-	CASSPTGTAGANVLTF	TGTGCCAGCAGCCCGACCGGGACAGCTGGGGCCAACGTCCTGACTTTC
TRBD2	TRBV5-4	TRBJ2-7	-	CASSSGTSGAEQYF	TGTGCCAGCAGCTCCGGGACTAGCGGAGCCGAGCAGTACTTC
-	TRBV7-9	TRBJ1-2	few	CASSPESGGYTF	TGTGCCAGCAGCCCCGAATCCGGGGGCTACACCTTC
TRBD2	TRBV4-1	TRBJ2-7	-	CASSQVPLAGPYEQYF	TGCGCCAGCAGCCAAGTCCCACTAGCGGGGCCCTACGAGCAGTACTTC
TRBD1	TRBV25-1	TRBJ1-1	-	CASRDRATEAFF	TGTGCCAGCAGGGACAGGGCTACTGAAGCTTTCTTT
TRBD1	TRBV2	TRBJ1-2	-	CASSEGQGASRGYTF	TGTGCCAGCAGTGAAGGGCAGGGGGCGTCTAGAGGCTACACCTTC
-	TRBV5-1	TRBJ1-3	few	CASSPDTSGNTIYF	TGCGCCAGCAGCCCGGACACCTCTGGAAACACCATATATTTT
-	TRBV28	TRBJ1-3	-	CASRGQARSGNTIYF	TGTGCCAGCAGGGGGCAGGCCCGCTCTGGAAACACCATATATTTT
TRBD1	TRBV9	TRBJ1-2	-	CASSPQGGNDGYTF	TGTGCCAGCAGCCCTCAGGGGGGGAACGATGGCTACACCTTC
TRBD1	TRBV6-5	TRBJ1-2	once	CASRPTGIYGYTF	TGTGCCAGCAGACCGACAGGGATCTATGGCTACACCTTC
TRBD2	TRBV7-2	TRBJ2-1	-	CASSLGLAGGNEQFF	TGTGCCAGCAGCCTCGGACTAGCGGGAGGGAATGAGCAGTTCTTC
-	TRBV5-4	TRBJ1-5	-	CASSLGPTQPQHF	TGTGCCAGCAGCTTAGGCCCAACTCAGCCCCAGCATTTT
-	TRBV11-3	TRBJ2-7	-	CASSLEPGSYEQYF	TGTGCCAGCAGCTTAGAACCCGGCTCCTACGAGCAGTACTTC
TRBD2	TRBV6-5	TRBJ2-7	-	CASRRLASSYEQYF	TGTGCCAGCAGGAGACTAGCGAGCTCCTACGAGCAGTACTTC
-	TRBV30	TRBJ1-2	-	CAWRERMGGKRNYGYTF	TGTGCCTGGCGCGAACGGATGGGGGGTAAGAGGAACTATGGCTACACCTTC
-	TRBV6-4	TRBJ1-2	-	CASSGESGSYGYTF	TGTGCCAGCAGTGGGGAATCGGGTTCCTATGGCTACACCTTC
-	TRBV5-4	TRBJ2-7	-	CASKRSGDEQYF	TGTGCCAGCAAAAGATCAGGGGACGAGCAGTACTTC
TRBD1	TRBV4-1	TRBJ1-1	once	CASSKRTGNTEAFF	TGCGCCAGCAGTAAACGGACAGGGAACACTGAAGCTTTCTTT
-	TRBV4-1	TRBJ2-7	-	CASSPPGGIGVIEQYF	TGCGCCAGCAGCCCCCCTGGGGGTATCGGGGTCATCGAGCAGTACTTC
-	TRBV7-3	TRBJ2-5	-	CASSLEQQETQYF	TGTGCCAGCAGCTTAGAACAACAAGAGACCCAGTACTTC
-	TRBV29-1	TRBJ2-7	-	CSVEDSYEQYF	TGCAGCGTTGAGGATAGTTACGAGCAGTACTTC
-	TRBV6-1	TRBJ2-5	-	CASSQGLQETQYF	TGTGCCAGCAGTCAGGGACTCCAAGAGACCCAGTACTTC
-	TRBV6-5	TRBJ1-1	-	CASSWGGEAFF	TGTGCCAGCAGTTGGGGAGGGGAAGCTTTCTTT
-	TRBV6-6	TRBJ2-2	-	CASSYPKPGELFF	TGTGCCAGCAGTTACCCTAAGCCCGGGGAGCTGTTTTTT
-	TRBV4-1	TRBJ2-3	-	CASSQEGGLGTDTQYF	TGCGCCAGCAGCCAAGAAGGGGGGCTGGGCACAGATACGCAGTATTTT
-	TRBV7-2	TRBJ1-5	-	CASSADRYSNQPQHF	TGTGCCAGCAGCGCGGACAGATATAGCAATCAGCCCCAGCATTTT
-	TRBV29-1	TRBJ2-6	-	CSVDAGAGANVLTF	TGCAGCGTTGATGCGGGTGCTGGGGCCAACGTCCTGACTTTC
TRBD2	TRBV11-3	TRBJ2-3	-	CASSTSGHTDTQYF	TGTGCCAGCAGCACTAGCGGCCACACAGATACGCAGTATTTT
-	TRBV7-9	TRBJ1-1	few	CASSPVGSAEAFF	TGTGCCAGCAGCCCGGTAGGGAGCGCTGAAGCTTTCTTT